A single sample is the source of the 11 T cell receptor beta chains below, sequenced in a study of T cells in Graves' hyperthyroidism and ophthalmopathy. RNA transcripts gave rise to amplified TCR beta CDR3 regions. HTBI primers drove first-round RT-PCR of the TCR CDR3. TCRdb re-analysed the multiplex PCR reads in MiXCR, keeping a single row per CDR3 protein. Found here are about 720,000 distinct CDR3 sequences, less than 20% of them singletons; the top ten hold around 8.1%. Specimen: blood. These TCRs come from a young man with Graves' hyperthyroidism.

V is TRBV25-1 and J is TRBJ1-1; 7 bases match TRBD1. V lost 5 bases to trimming and J lost 1 base; unmatched junction nucleotides: 4. Germline-derived CDR1 and CDR2 are MGHDK and SYGVNS. The CDR3 runs 14 residues. CDR3 sequence: CASSMGTENTEAFF. The CDR3 nucleotides are TGTGCCAGCAGTATGGGGACAGAGAACACTGAAGCTTTCTTT.

This clonotype has only a few counts. The rearrangement links TRBV18 to TRBJ2-7, with 14 bases identical to TRBD2. Trimming removed 1 base from V and 6 bases from J; junction bases left unmatched: 5. CDR3 length equals 16 residues. Germline CDR1 KGHSH, CDR2 LQKENI. CDR3 protein: CASSPQGLAGVVEQYF. The DNA for the CDR3 is TGTGCCAGCTCACCACAGGGACTAGCGGGAGTTGTCGAGCAGTACTTC.

The gene calls are TRBV5-5 and TRBJ2-1; TRBD2 matches at 14 bases. This CDR3 has 22 residues. From germline, CDR1 is SGHKS and CDR2 YYEKEE (reference sequence). V lost 0 bases and J lost 6; bases outside the gene matches: 20. This chain's CDR3 is CASSLDFVGLAGEWGKGNEQFF. Here the CDR3 DNA reads TGTGCCAGCAGCTTGGATTTTGTGGGACTAGCGGGAGAATGGGGCAAGGGCAATGAGCAGTTCTTC.

The chain carries TRBV30 and TRBJ1-3; 9 positions match TRBD1. Germline lookup yields CDR1 GTSNPN and CDR2 SVGIG (reference sequence). The CDR3 has 13 amino acids. Germline trimming cut 5 bases from V and 4 bases from J; bases unmatched to any gene: 3. The CDR3 sequence: CAWGTGYGNTIYF. CDR3 DNA: TGTGCCTGGGGGACAGGGTACGGAAACACCATATATTTT. The full variable domain, rest sourced from reference TRBV30 and TRBJ1-3, is SQTIHQWPATLVQPVGSPLSLECTVEGTSNPNLYWYRQAAGRGLQLLFYSVGIGQISSEVPQNLSASRPQDRQFILSSKKLLLSDSGFYLCAWGTGYGNTIYFGEGSWLTVV.

There are a few counts of this clonotype. The chain joins TRBV3-1 to TRBJ2-3; 8 bases fit TRBD2. With V trimmed by 1 base and J by 7 bases, 13 bases remained unmatched. Per the germline V gene, CDR1 is LGHDT and CDR2 is YNNKEL (reference sequence). The CDR3 contains 17 residues. The CDR3 DNA reads as TGTGCCAGCAGCCAAGCAGAAGCGGGAGAAAATCGGAATACGCAGTATTTT. Its protein is CASSQAEAGENRNTQYF.

V gene TRBV5-4 combines with J gene TRBJ2-3; D is perhaps TRBD1 (6 bases). Germline lookup yields CDR1 SGHNT and CDR2 YYREEE (reference sequence). The V end lost 4 bases, the J end lost 1 base, and 19 bases lay between the germline ends. The CDR3 runs to 17 residues. The CDR3: CASSPGLRGAGTDTQYF. CDR3 nucleotides: TGTGCCAGCAGCCCCGGACTCAGGGGAGCGGGCACAGATACGCAGTATTTT.

This clonotype was found many times. The rearrangement joins TRBV7-8 to TRBJ1-1; TRBD1 agrees at 8 bases. The CDR3 runs 17 residues. CDR1 is SGHVS and CDR2 is FQNEAQ in the germline V gene. Trimming cost V 5 bases and J 3 bases; bases outside gene matches: 14. The CDR3 sequence is CASSIRSGGPADTEAFF. CDR3 DNA sequence: TGTGCCAGCAGCATTCGGTCAGGGGGCCCGGCTGACACTGAAGCTTTCTTT.

This clonotype was seen at least ten times. The J gene is TRBJ2-7, the V gene TRBV14; D unclear. Germline V gene sequence: CDR1 SGHDN, CDR2 FVKESK. The germline V and J ends were trimmed by 0 bases and 1 base, with 10 bases remaining between them. CDR3 length: 15 amino acids. The DNA for the CDR3 is TGTGCCAGCAGCCAAGATCTCGGGTCTTCCTACGAGCAGTACTTC. Residues: CASSQDLGSSYEQYF.

This clonotype has at least ten counts. The rearrangement joins TRBV30 to TRBJ2-7; the D gene is possibly TRBD2 (5 bases). Germline V gene sequence: CDR1 GTSNPN, CDR2 SVGIG (reference sequence). The CDR3 is 12 amino acids. The V end lost 4 bases, the J end lost 7 bases, and 14 bases lay between the germline ends. This chain's CDR3 is CAWNAMGGEQYF. In nucleotides, the CDR3 is TGTGCCTGGAACGCCATGGGCGGGGAGCAGTACTTC.

This clonotype was detected many times. At one end, the junction sequence differs from germline, possibly due to a read error. The chain is built from TRBV18 and TRBJ2-5; D not certain. The germline V gene encodes CDR1 KGHSH and CDR2 LQKENI. The CDR3 spans 14 residues. CDR3 in amino acids: CASSPGLDQETQYF. The CDR3 coding sequence is TGTGCCAGCTCACCCGGGTTAGACCAGGAGACCCAGTACTTC.

This clonotype was found many times. V is TRBV28 and J is TRBJ2-1; D is possibly TRBD2 (6 bases). V dropped 6 bases and J dropped 7 bases, with 19 bases sitting between them. The CDR3 has 15 amino acids. Looked up from germline, CDR1 is MDHEN and CDR2 is SYDVKM. CDR3 amino acids: CASSQLAALANEQFF. The CDR3 nucleotides read TGTGCCAGCAGCCAACTAGCAGCCCTAGCGAATGAGCAGTTCTTC.